This T cell receptor (beta chain) stems from a study of TIL therapy for anti-PD-1-resistant metastatic lung cancer. The libraries were made with immunoSEQ v3. Using immunoSEQ multiplex PCR, the repertoire was profiled, and TCRdb retains in-frame clones only, with some absent. The data contain about 60,000 clones, around 87% of them singletons. This clone has just a few counts. CDR1 SGHVS and CDR2 FQNEAQ come from the germline V gene. CDR3 length: 14 residues. Trimming removed 5 bases from V and 3 bases from J, with 10 bases in between. Specified time point: pre-treatment sample, taken before nivolumab and TIL therapy.

The source of this sequence is a person aged 25 to 85 with non-small cell lung cancer. The chain carries TRBV7-8 and TRBJ2-2; the D is unclear. The input for sequencing was blood, taken at baseline. The CDR3 is CASSPVVHTGELFF. The CDR3 DNA sequence: TGTGCCAGCAGCCCGGTTGTTCACACCGGGGAGCTGTTTTTT.